This T cell receptor beta chain was documented in a study of control samples from healthy donors and cancer patients. TCRdb's copy holds only in-frame clones and misses some; the assay was immunoSEQ multiplex PCR. This table holds more than 140,000 clones, about 90% found once. This TCR was recovered from a man aged 18 to 30 in good health. The source material was blood.

The chain's CDR3 is CASSATSGGTIEQFF. The DNA for the CDR3 is TGTGCCAGCAGCGCCACTAGCGGGGGGACGATTGAGCAGTTCTTC. The chain uses TRBV6-2 or TRBV6-3 and TRBJ2-1, with 12 bases aligning to TRBD2. With 6 bases clipped from V and 9 bases from J, the junction kept 9 bases outside the gene matches. The CDR3 totals 15 residues. Germline CDR1 and CDR2: MNHEY and SVGEGT.